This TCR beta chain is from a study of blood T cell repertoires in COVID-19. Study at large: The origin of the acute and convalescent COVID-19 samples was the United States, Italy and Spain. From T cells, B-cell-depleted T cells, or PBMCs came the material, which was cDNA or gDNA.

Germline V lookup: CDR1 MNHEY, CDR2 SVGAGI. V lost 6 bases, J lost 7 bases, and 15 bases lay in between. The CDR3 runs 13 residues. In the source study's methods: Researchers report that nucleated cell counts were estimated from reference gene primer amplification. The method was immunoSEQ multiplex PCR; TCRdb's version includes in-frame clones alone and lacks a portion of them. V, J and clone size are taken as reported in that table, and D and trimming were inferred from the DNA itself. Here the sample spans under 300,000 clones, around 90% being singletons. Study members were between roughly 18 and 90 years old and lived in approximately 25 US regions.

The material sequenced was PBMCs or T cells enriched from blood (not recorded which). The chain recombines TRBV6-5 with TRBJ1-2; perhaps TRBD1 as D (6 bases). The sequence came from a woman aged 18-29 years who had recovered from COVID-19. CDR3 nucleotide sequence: TGTGCCAGCAGCTTCGACAGGTCCCTTGGCTACACCTTC. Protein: CASSFDRSLGYTF.